These 15 T cell receptor beta chains share one sample of origin, sequenced in a study of T cells after yellow fever vaccination (dated by TCRdb to between 2019 and 2020). In the paper's terms, the treatment or condition label means: live attenuated yellow fever vaccine strain. To prepare the library, 5' RACE was applied. The sequencer listed for this sample is Illumina NovaSeq 6000. In-frame beta chains were kept once TCRdb had trimmed the public reads at Q25 with fastp and called clones with MiXCR. CDR3 protein sequences are deduplicated, and each keeps its most common genes and DNA. The sample table contains a few hundred thousand distinct CDR3 sequences; only one count was recorded for approximately 4.2% of them. The ten largest clones capture roughly 24% of the sample. This specimen was PBMCs, taken 5 days after the yellow fever booster vaccination. The source of these receptors is a man younger than 30 who received the YFV17D yellow fever vaccine.

V gene TRBV6-1 combines with J gene TRBJ1-1; 10 bases match TRBD1. CDR1 is MNHNS and CDR2 is SASEGT in the germline V gene. This CDR3 comprises 14 residues. Trimming at V came to 7 bases and at J to 3 bases, leaving 5 bases not matched to a gene. CDR3 in DNA: TGTGCCAGCACCCCCGGGACAGGGGACACTGAAGCTTTCTTT. It translates to CASTPGTGDTEAFF.

This rearrangement joins TRBV5-1 to TRBJ2-5, with no clear D. CDR1 and CDR2 (germline): SGHRS, YFSETQ. With 4 bases removed from V and 1 base from J, the gap between germline ends came to 14 bases. CDR3 size: 15 residues. The CDR3 nucleotides read TGCGCCAGCAGCCTGGGGATAACGAGCCAAGAGACCCAGTACTTC. Its translation is CASSLGITSQETQYF.

The J gene is TRBJ2-1, the V gene TRBV4-2; a possible D gene is TRBD1 (5 bases). The CDR3 sequence is 16 residues long. The germline V gene has CDR1 LGHNA and CDR2 YNFKEQ. The V gene lost 0 bases and the J gene lost 0 bases, with 9 bases spanning the gap. Here the CDR3 DNA reads TGTGCCAGCAGCCAAGAGACAGAGAACTCCTACAATGAGCAGTTCTTC. Protein product: CASSQETENSYNEQFF.

There are many counts of this clonotype. The J gene is TRBJ1-6, the V gene TRBV27; no reliable D call. CDR3 length: 15 residues. From germline, CDR1 is MNHEY and CDR2 SMNVEV (reference sequence). The germline V and J ends were trimmed by 3 bases and 8 bases, with 14 bases remaining between them. The CDR3 loop is CASSLLGVNYSPLHF. The CDR3 DNA sequence: TGTGCCAGCAGTTTGCTCGGGGTGAACTATTCACCCCTCCACTTT.

V is TRBV5-1 and J is TRBJ1-2, with 9 positions matching TRBD1. The V and J ends lost 4 bases and 4 bases, in that order; junction bases with no gene match: 11. CDR3 length equals 16 residues. Germline V gene sequence: CDR1 SGHRS, CDR2 YFSETQ. In nucleotides, the CDR3 is TGCGCCAGCAGCACGGGACAGGGACATGTAGGCTATGGCTACACCTTC. Its translation is CASSTGQGHVGYGYTF.

The J gene is TRBJ2-4, the V gene TRBV28; unclear D gene. Trimming pared 4 bases from V and 7 bases from J, leaving 8 bases between. This CDR3 has 12 amino acids. Germline CDR1 MDHEN, CDR2 SYDVKM. The CDR3 DNA sequence: TGTGCCAGCAGTTCCCGATGGAACATTCAGTACTTC. It codes for CASSSRWNIQYF.

CDR3 DNA sequence: TGTGCCAGCAGTTACTCGGGTCTGGGGGCGAATCGGGAAAAACTGTTTTTT. Encoded protein: CASSYSGLGANREKLFF. V usage is TRBV6-5 and J usage is TRBJ1-4, with D perhaps matching TRBD1 (6 bases). The CDR3 is 17 amino acids. V lost 0 bases to trimming and J lost 8 bases, with 19 bases between them. The germline gives CDR1 MNHEY, CDR2 SVGAGI.

The J gene is TRBJ1-1, the V gene TRBV19; no clear D. The CDR3 sequence is 14 residues long. V lost 5 bases to trimming and J lost 1 base, with 11 bases between them. Germline V gene sequence: CDR1 LNHDA, CDR2 SQIVND (reference sequence). DNA for the CDR3: TGTGCCAGTAGTTGGGCAGTCGGGAACACTGAAGCTTTCTTT. Its translation: CASSWAVGNTEAFF.

With respect to this clonotype: A read error may produce the germline difference seen at one junction end. V usage is TRBV7-2 and J usage is TRBJ1-5; the match to TRBD1 covers 9 bases. The CDR3 contains 14 residues. The germline V gene has CDR1 SGHTA and CDR2 FQGNSA. The CDR3 coding sequence is TGTGCCATCAGCCGGGACAGGGACGTTCAGCCCCAGCATTTT. This encodes CAISRDRDVQPQHF.

The V gene is TRBV28, the J gene TRBJ1-1; D is unresolved. The CDR3 runs 14 residues. The germline V and J ends were trimmed by 2 bases and 0 bases, with 7 bases remaining between them. Germline lookup yields CDR1 MDHEN and CDR2 SYDVKM. CDR3 protein: CASSLAYMNTEAFF. The CDR3 coding sequence is TGTGCCAGCAGTTTAGCATATATGAACACTGAAGCTTTCTTT.

This clonotype was observed at least ten times. This chain uses TRBV7-2 with TRBJ2-5, with a tentative D call TRBD1 (5 bases). CDR1 and CDR2 from the germline V gene are SGHTA and FQGNSA. The CDR3 runs 14 residues. The V gene lost 5 bases and the J gene lost 5 bases, with 15 bases spanning the gap. The CDR3 protein is CASSVGARWETQYF. The CDR3 region has the DNA TGTGCCAGCAGCGTAGGGGCCAGGTGGGAGACCCAGTACTTC.

The chain joins TRBV6-5 to TRBJ1-2, with D possibly being TRBD1 (6 bases). This CDR3 comprises 13 residues. Trimming shortened V by 5 bases and J by 2 bases, and 9 bases separated the two germline ends. Germline lookup yields CDR1 MNHEY and CDR2 SVGAGI. CDR3 coding DNA: TGTGCCAGCAGTCACAGGGCCAACTATGGCTACACCTTC. This encodes CASSHRANYGYTF.

This chain connects TRBV29-1 to TRBJ1-5, with a possible D match to TRBD1 (6 bases). This CDR3 is 13 amino acids long. The germline V gene has CDR1 SQVTM and CDR2 ANQGSEA. Deletions cut 6 bases from V and 6 bases from J, with 15 bases between. In nucleotides, the CDR3 is TGCAGCGTACAGGGAGAAGTGGGTCAGCCCCAGCATTTT. This translates into CSVQGEVGQPQHF.

The J gene is TRBJ1-5, the V gene TRBV7-9, with D maybe TRBD1 (6 bases). The CDR3 sequence is 17 residues long. Trimming took 4 bases from V and 0 from J, leaving 16 bases between them. Germline V lookup: CDR1 SEHNR, CDR2 FQNEAQ (reference sequence). The CDR3 reads CASSSQTGPYSNQPQHF. CDR3 sequence (DNA): TGTGCCAGCAGCTCACAAACAGGGCCCTATAGCAATCAGCCCCAGCATTTT.

This clonotype was picked up many times. The rearrangement joins TRBV7-2 to TRBJ2-5, with a possible D match to TRBD2 (6 bases). CDR3 length equals 14 residues. Germline V gene data show CDR1 as SGHTA and CDR2 as FQGNSA. Trimming stripped 3 bases from V and 3 bases from J, with 11 bases between. The CDR3 DNA sequence: TGTGCCAGCAGCTTCAACGGGGGTGAAGAGACCCAGTACTTC. This codes for CASSFNGGEETQYF. Together with reference TRBV7-2 and TRBJ2-5, the CDR3 gives the full variable domain: GAGVSQSPSNKVTEKGKDVELRCDPISGHTALYWYRQSLGQGLEFLIYFQGNSAPDKSGLPSDRFSAERTGGSVSTLTIQRTQQEDSAVYLCASSFNGGEETQYFGPGTRLLVL.